Sequencing of this T cell receptor beta chain was carried out in a study of human T cells and chemical hapten exposure. The CDR3 loop spans 14 amino acids. Germline lookup yields CDR1 KGHSH and CDR2 LQKENI. The V and J ends lost 4 bases and 0 bases respectively, with 9 bases between them. Time point noted: pre-sensitization, week 0. Treatment given: therapeutic diphenylcyclopropenone sensitization with weekly scalp DPC. In its sample, this clonotype was seen many times. Individual cDNA molecules received unique molecular identifiers in the library. TCRdb reprocessed the RACE reads via MiXCR and lists one record per CDR3 protein. The table records tens of thousands of distinct CDR3 sequences, about 10% of them present only once.

This sequence joins TRBV18 and TRBJ1-1; D is uncertain. The receptor was derived from a man younger than 40 with alopecia areata. Some clones in this sample may be carry-over from other donors' samples. The sequenced sample was whole blood, obtained in connection with sensitization to the hapten diphenylcyclopropenone (DPC). The CDR3 reads CASSLADMNTEAFF. The DNA of the CDR3 is TGTGCCAGCTCACTGGCAGACATGAACACTGAAGCTTTCTTT.